The T cell receptor beta chain described here comes from a study of breast tumors, draining lymph nodes, adjacent tissues listed by TCRdb under 2016. About the study as a whole: The study compared TCR beta repertoires across tumor, adjacent nontumor tissue and axillary lymph nodes from breast cancer patients. In human breast cancer, the study set out to evaluate how tumor, surrounding tissue and draining lymph node repertoires relate to one another and whether T cells may move between these sites.

What the research found in general, with its limitations: Tumor T-cell repertoires showed less diversity than lymph node repertoires and more diversity than nontumor tissue repertoires, and tumor T-cell repertoires showed preferential V and J gene usage. Tumor and nontumor tissue repertoires were found to be significantly more similar in luminal-like than in basal-like breast cancer. The conclusion that tumor T cells originate in lymph nodes was presented as consistent with a hypothesis rather than as directly demonstrated. The data were considered consistent with the idea that most tumor T cells come from the lymph node and then expand in tumor tissue.

Lymph node samples were obtained from the axillary draining lymph nodes of breast cancer patients. Its CDR3 holds 17 amino acids, cysteine through phenylalanine. CDR3 DNA is the only sequence kept; it has 51 bases, read in frame from the first base. Sequences SEHNR (CDR1) and FQNEAQ (CDR2) are obtained from the germline V gene (reference sequence). Trimming takes 2 bases off V and 6 bases off J; junction bases not matched to a gene: 9. This clonotype was recorded many times. Its antigen specificity is not known. Base qualities are missing; no much larger clone stands one base away. Sequencing relied on an Illumina HiSeq 2000. Multiplex PCR amplification was used to generate the TCR beta chain libraries. The amplified TCR beta chain products were analyzed by high-throughput sequencing. In-frame beta chains were kept once TCRdb had trimmed the public reads at Q25 with fastp and called clones with MiXCR. Merged by CDR3 protein, the rows form single entries marked with the most common genes and DNA. The sample table contains approximately 230,000 distinct CDR3 sequences; only one count was recorded for less than 45% of them. The ten largest make up roughly 3.5% of the sample.

The sequence was obtained from a female donor with breast cancer. Some clones in this sample may be carry-over from other donors' samples. The V and J segments used are TRBV7-9 and TRBJ2-2, with TRBD1 identical over 10 junction bases. Input material: axillary lymph node tissue. The bases are TGTGCCAGCAGCTTACCCCCCGGGACAGGGGTTTCCGGGGAGCTGTTTTTT. This translates into CASSLPPGTGVSGELFF.